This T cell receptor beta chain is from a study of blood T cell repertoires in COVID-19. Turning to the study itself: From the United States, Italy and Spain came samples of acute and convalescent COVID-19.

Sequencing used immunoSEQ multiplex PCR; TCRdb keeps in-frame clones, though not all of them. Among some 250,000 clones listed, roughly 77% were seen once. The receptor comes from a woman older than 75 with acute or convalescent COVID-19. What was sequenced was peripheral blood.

CDR3 protein: CASSDLGRTRETQYF. The CDR3, as DNA: TGCGCCAGCAGTGATTTGGGGCGTACCAGAGAGACCCAGTACTTC. The genes are TRBV10-1 and TRBJ2-5; perhaps TRBD1 as D (5 bases). Germline CDR1 WNHNN, CDR2 SYGVQD (reference sequence). This CDR3 is built from 15 residues. The V gene lost 3 bases and the J gene lost 4 bases, with 15 bases spanning the gap.